Included here is one TCR beta chain sequence, with context. What this receptor recognizes is not known. Qualities for individual bases were not recorded, and no much larger clone is one base off. The entry originates in a study of OX40 agonist ivuxolimab in advanced cancers. In the study overall: Ivuxolimab, which targeted the costimulatory receptor OX40 (CD134), was an agonistic, fully human IgG2 monoclonal antibody. Among the approximately 50 dose-escalation patients, about 19 had hepatocellular carcinoma, some 15 melanoma, 9 renal cell carcinoma and 9 head and neck cancer. Partial responses occurred in three dose-escalation patients, of whom one had hepatocellular carcinoma and two had cutaneous melanoma. Peripheral TCRbeta sequencing was intended to test whether TCR sequence diversity was altered and clonal T-cell expansion was caused by ivuxolimab. In the dose-escalation cohort, 70% to 90% of patients were male, and the mean age was roughly 60 years with a range of roughly 20 to 85. The paper reports the monotherapy dose-escalation portion (N of about 50 patients) of the phase I ivuxolimab trial. Patients were allowed to have had prior anti-PD-1, anti-PD-L1 or anti-CTLA-4 therapy, and around 40% of the dose-escalation patients had previously received checkpoint inhibitors. Intravenous ivuxolimab was administered to patients every 2 weeks at six dose levels: 0.01, 0.1, 0.3, 1.5, 3 and 10 mg/kg. The paper's findings and limits, for the study overall: In partial responders in the 0.1-3.0 mg/kg groups, normalized peripheral clonal expansion was found to be among the lowest, especially among CD8+ T cells. After ivuxolimab, CD8+ T cells had more expanded clones than CD4+ T cells on average. Clonal expansion of both CD4+ and CD8+ blood T cells was observed from baseline to week 6 at doses 0.1 to 3.0 mg/kg. Low levels of normalized T-cell clonal expansion were also seen in some nonresponding patients. Antigen specificity was not determined for the clonally expanded peripheral T cells.

CDR1 SGHRS and CDR2 YFSETQ are derived from the germline V gene. Germline trimming: 7 bases from V, 0 bases from J; junction bases outside gene matches: 11. Including cysteine and phenylalanine, the CDR3 has 17 amino acids. Just CDR3 DNA is preserved here, 51 bases in frame from base 1. To sequence the TCRbeta CDR3 region, genomic DNA was isolated from the sorted cells. The immunoSEQ Assay was used to sequence the TCRbeta CDR3 regions. What TCRdb holds here is the immuneACCESS table cut down to in-frame rearrangements. Part of the clones is not present; checked against another copy, under half of the missing clones reflect an unresolved V gene, and the others are unexplained. This sample has approximately 70,000 clones in its table, and around nine tenths of those were observed once. Approximately 0.25% of the sample is taken by the ten largest. The trial excluded patients who had a history of autoimmune disease or who were on systemic immunosuppression. Peripheral blood for TCR sequencing was drawn from every dose cohort at baseline, at cycle 4 day 1 and at cycle 7 day 1. Samples were obtained from an open-label, multicenter, first-in-human phase I dose-escalation trial of ivuxolimab. The trial enrolled adults with locally advanced or metastatic head and neck squamous cell, hepatocellular, melanoma or renal cell carcinoma. Before TCR sequencing, CD4+ T cells and CD8+ T cells were sorted from peripheral blood as separate populations.

In this chain, TRBV5-1 is recombined with TRBJ2-7; 12 bases in between match TRBD2. Specimen: CD4+ or CD8+ T cells sorted from blood, collected in a trial of the OX40 agonist ivuxolimab. This TCR derives from an adult with an advanced solid tumor such as melanoma, head and neck, liver or kidney cancer. The CDR3 sequence is CASRPRLAGGSSYEQYF. The DNA sequence follows: TGCGCCAGCCGCCCTCGGCTAGCGGGGGGGAGCTCCTACGAGCAGTACTTC. Where the CDR3 stops, the reference TRBV5-1 and TRBJ2-7 genes take over; the full variable domain is KAGVTQTPRYLIKTRGQQVTLSCSPISGHRSVSWYQQTPGQGLQFLFEYFSETQRNKGNFPGRFSGRQFSNSRSEMNVSTLELGDSALYLCASRPRLAGGSSYEQYFGPGTRLTVT.